These 8 T cell receptor beta chains were sequenced from one sample in a study of blood T cells in healthy people across ages. Through a sample-barcoded 5' primer and a J-beta primer mix, a second PCR was run for roughly 7 to 12 cycles. TCRdb re-called the 5' RACE reads through MiXCR, storing one row per CDR3 protein. In the table there are approximately 1,700,000 distinct CDR3 sequences, 35% to 50% of which are singletons. Sequencing was carried out using blood. Receptors originate from a human donor in good health.

The CDR3 DNA sequence: TGTGCCACCAGTGATTTTCGGGCCCACACAGGGGGCGATAACTATGGCTACACCTTC. It yields the protein CATSDFRAHTGGDNYGYTF. The chain joins TRBV24-1 to TRBJ1-2, with 9 positions matching TRBD1. The V segment lost 1 base and the J segment 1 base; nucleotides outside the gene matches: 12. CDR1 and CDR2 from the germline V gene are KGHDR and SFDVKD. The CDR3 extends over 19 amino acids.

This clonotype has only a few counts. The rearrangement links TRBV5-1 to TRBJ2-3, with TRBD2 identical over 11 bases. V shed 5 bases and J 0 bases; nucleotides not matched to a gene: 8. CDR3 length: 17 residues. Germline V gene sequence: CDR1 SGHRS, CDR2 YFSETQ. For the CDR3, the DNA is TGCGCCAGCAGTCCTCGGACTAGCGGGTATAGCACAGATACGCAGTATTTT. Its protein product is CASSPRTSGYSTDTQYF.

This clonotype was counted only a few times. CDR3 DNA sequence: TGTGCCAGCAGTACTAGCGTGTCCTACAATGAGCAGTTCTTC. Its translation: CASSTSVSYNEQFF. The chain combines TRBV12-3 or TRBV12-4 with TRBJ2-1, with 7 positions matching TRBD2. The CDR3 spans 14 residues. The V gene end was trimmed by 5 bases and the J gene end by 1 base; junction bases not matched to a gene: 2.

The V and J genes are TRBV7-2 and TRBJ2-5, with a weak D call TRBD1 (5 bases). Trimming left V 5 bases short and J 4 bases short, with 11 bases between. Germline V gene lookup returns CDR1 SGHTA and CDR2 FQGNSA. The CDR3 is 13 amino acids. CDR3 protein: CASSTRQLETQYF. The CDR3 DNA reads TGTGCCAGCAGCACACGACAGTTAGAGACCCAGTACTTC.

This clonotype appeared a few times. Its ends do not fully match the called genes, so a read error is possible. The J gene is TRBJ2-6, the V gene TRBV6-2 or TRBV6-3; the D gene is possibly TRBD1 (5 bases). Per the germline V gene, CDR1 is MNHEY and CDR2 is SVGEGT. The CDR3 length is 15 residues. The CDR3 spells CASSSTDSGANVPTF. The CDR3 bases are TGTGCCAGCAGTTCGACAGACTCTGGGGCCAACGTCCCGACTTTC.

The rearrangement links TRBV28 to TRBJ2-7, with a tentative D call TRBD1 (5 bases). The germline gives CDR1 MDHEN, CDR2 SYDVKM. This CDR3 has 14 amino acids. Trimming cost V 8 bases and J 5 bases, with 19 bases left between them. The DNA of the CDR3 is TGTGCCAGCCAAGGGGAATGGGTGGTAAACGAGCAGTACTTC. Encoded protein: CASQGEWVVNEQYF.

This clonotype appeared many times. The V and J genes are TRBV20-1 and TRBJ1-5, with D unresolved. Trimming shortened V by 1 base and J by 0 bases, and 10 bases separated the two germline ends. The CDR3 spans 15 residues. CDR1 and CDR2 (germline): DFQATT, SNEGSKA (reference sequence). In nucleotides, the CDR3 is TGCAGTGCTAGAGTATCTGGGTATAGCAATCAGCCCCAGCATTTT. Translating gives CSARVSGYSNQPQHF.

This clonotype appeared a few times. The rearrangement links TRBV5-1 to TRBJ1-2, with 7 bases fitting TRBD1. This CDR3 contains 15 residues. V lost 1 base, J lost 3 bases, and 6 bases stayed unmatched. CDR1 and CDR2 from the germline V gene are SGHRS and YFSETQ. The CDR3 here is CASSLRQGGDYGYTF. The CDR3 DNA reads TGCGCCAGCAGCTTGAGACAGGGAGGGGACTATGGCTACACCTTC. Based on the CDR3 plus reference TRBV5-1 and TRBJ1-2, the full variable domain is KAGVTQTPRYLIKTRGQQVTLSCSPISGHRSVSWYQQTPGQGLQFLFEYFSETQRNKGNFPGRFSGRQFSNSRSEMNVSTLELGDSALYLCASSLRQGGDYGYTFGSGTRLTVV.